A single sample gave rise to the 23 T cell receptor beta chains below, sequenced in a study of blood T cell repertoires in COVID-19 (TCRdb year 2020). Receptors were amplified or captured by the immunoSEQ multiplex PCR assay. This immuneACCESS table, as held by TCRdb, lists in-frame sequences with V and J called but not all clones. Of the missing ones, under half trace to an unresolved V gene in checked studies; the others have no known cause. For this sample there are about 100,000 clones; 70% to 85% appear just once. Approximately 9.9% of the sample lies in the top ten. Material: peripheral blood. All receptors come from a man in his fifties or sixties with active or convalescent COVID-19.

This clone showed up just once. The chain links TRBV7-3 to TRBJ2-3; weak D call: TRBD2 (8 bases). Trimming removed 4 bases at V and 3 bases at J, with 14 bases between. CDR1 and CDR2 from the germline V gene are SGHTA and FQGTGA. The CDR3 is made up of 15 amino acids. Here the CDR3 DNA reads TGTGCCAGCAGCTCAGGGGGACTAGGTACAGATACGCAGTATTTT. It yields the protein CASSSGGLGTDTQYF.

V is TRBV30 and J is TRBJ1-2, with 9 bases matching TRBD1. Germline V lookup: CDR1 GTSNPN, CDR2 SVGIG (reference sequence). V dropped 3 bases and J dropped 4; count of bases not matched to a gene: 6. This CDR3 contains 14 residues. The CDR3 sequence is CAWSTLGQGYGYTF. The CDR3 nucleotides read TGTGCCTGGAGCACCTTGGGACAGGGCTATGGCTACACCTTC.

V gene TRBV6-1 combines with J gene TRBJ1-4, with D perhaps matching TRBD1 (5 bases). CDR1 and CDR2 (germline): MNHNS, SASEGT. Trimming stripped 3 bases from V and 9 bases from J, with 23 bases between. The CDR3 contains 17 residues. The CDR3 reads CASSDSGGSGFGQKLFF. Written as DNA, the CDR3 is TGTGCCAGCAGTGATTCTGGGGGGTCAGGGTTCGGACAAAAACTGTTTTTT.

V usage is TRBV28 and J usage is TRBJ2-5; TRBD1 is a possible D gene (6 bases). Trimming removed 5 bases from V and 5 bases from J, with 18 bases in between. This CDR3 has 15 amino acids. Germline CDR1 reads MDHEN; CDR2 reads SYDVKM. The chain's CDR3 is CASSPPRAGAETQYF. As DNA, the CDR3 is TGTGCCAGCAGTCCCCCAAGGGCAGGGGCGGAGACCCAGTACTTC.

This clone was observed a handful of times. CDR3 sequence reads: CASRQQGTPYFTQYF. The CDR3, as DNA: TGTGCCAGCAGACAACAGGGGACCCCCTACTTTACGCAGTATTTT. The rearrangement links TRBV27 to TRBJ2-3; TRBD1 matches at 7 bases. This CDR3 is built from 15 residues. Germline CDR1 is MNHEY and CDR2 is SMNVEV (reference sequence). V was pared by 6 bases and J by 8 bases, with 14 bases of the junction left unmatched.

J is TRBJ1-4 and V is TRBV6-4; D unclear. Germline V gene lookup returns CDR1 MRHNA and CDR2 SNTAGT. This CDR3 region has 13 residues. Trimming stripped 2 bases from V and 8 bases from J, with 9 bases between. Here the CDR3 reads CASSDIAGEKLFF. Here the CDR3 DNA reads TGTGCCAGCAGTGACATCGCGGGGGAAAAACTGTTTTTT.

CDR3 in amino acids: CASSMRHPPYEQYV. In DNA, the CDR3 is TGTGCCAGTAGTATGCGGCATCCCCCTTACGAGCAGTACGTC. The chain has TRBV19 and TRBJ2-7; D is ambiguous. The length of the CDR3 is 14 residues. CDR1 and CDR2 from the germline V gene are LNHDA and SQIVND (reference sequence). Deletions cut 3 bases from V and 4 bases from J, with 13 bases between.

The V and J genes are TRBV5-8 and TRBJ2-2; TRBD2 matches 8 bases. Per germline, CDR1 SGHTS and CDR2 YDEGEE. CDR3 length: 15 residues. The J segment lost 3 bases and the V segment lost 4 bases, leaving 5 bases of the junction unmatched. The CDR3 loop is CASSREGLYTGELFF. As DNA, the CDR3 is TGTGCCAGCAGCCGGGAGGGCCTGTACACCGGGGAGCTGTTTTTT.

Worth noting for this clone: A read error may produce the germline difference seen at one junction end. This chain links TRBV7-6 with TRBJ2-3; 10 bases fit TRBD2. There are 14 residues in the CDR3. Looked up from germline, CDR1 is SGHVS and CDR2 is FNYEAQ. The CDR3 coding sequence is TGTGCCAGCAGCCTAGCGGGAGATGGAGATACGCAGTATTTT. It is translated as CASSLAGDGDTQYF.

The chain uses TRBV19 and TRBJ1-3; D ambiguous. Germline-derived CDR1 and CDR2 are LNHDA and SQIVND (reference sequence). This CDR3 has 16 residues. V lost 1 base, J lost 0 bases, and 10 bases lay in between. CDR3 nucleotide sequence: TGTGCCAGTAGTATAGTGGGCCGAAGCTCTGGAAACACCATATATTTT. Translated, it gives CASSIVGRSSGNTIYF.

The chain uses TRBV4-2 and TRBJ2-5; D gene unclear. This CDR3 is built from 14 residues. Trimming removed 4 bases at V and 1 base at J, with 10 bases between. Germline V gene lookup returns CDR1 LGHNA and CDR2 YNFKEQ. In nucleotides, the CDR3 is TGTGCCAGCAGCCCCATGGAGTTCCAAGAGACCCAGTACTTC. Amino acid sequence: CASSPMEFQETQYF.

CDR3 sequence: CASSLARTGELFF. CDR3 bases: TGTGCCAGCAGCTTAGCGAGGACCGGGGAGCTGTTTTTT. V usage is TRBV7-2 and J usage is TRBJ2-2; no reliable D call. V dropped 0 bases and J dropped 5 bases, with 4 bases sitting between them. CDR1 is SGHTA and CDR2 is FQGNSA in the germline V gene. The CDR3 covers 13 residues. Full variable domain (outside the CDR3, taken from reference TRBV7-2 and TRBJ2-2): GAGVSQSPSNKVTEKGKDVELRCDPISGHTALYWYRQSLGQGLEFLIYFQGNSAPDKSGLPSDRFSAERTGGSVSTLTIQRTQQEDSAVYLCASSLARTGELFFGEGSRLTVL.

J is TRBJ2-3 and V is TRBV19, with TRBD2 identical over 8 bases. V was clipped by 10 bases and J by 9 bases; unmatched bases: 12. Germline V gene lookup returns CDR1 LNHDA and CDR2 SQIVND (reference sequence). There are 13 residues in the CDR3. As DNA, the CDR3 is TGTGCCACCCACTCAGCGGGAGCGGGGACGCAGTATTTT. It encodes CATHSAGAGTQYF.

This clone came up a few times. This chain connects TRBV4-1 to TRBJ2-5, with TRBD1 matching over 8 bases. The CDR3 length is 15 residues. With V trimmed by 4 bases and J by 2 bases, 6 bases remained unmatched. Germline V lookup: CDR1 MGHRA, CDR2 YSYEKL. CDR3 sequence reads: CASSLSDRGQETQYF. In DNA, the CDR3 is TGCGCCAGCAGCCTATCCGACAGGGGACAAGAGACCCAGTACTTC.

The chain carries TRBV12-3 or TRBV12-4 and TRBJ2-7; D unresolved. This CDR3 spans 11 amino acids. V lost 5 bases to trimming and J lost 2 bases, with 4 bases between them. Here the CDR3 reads CASSITYEQYF. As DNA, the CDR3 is TGTGCCAGCAGTATAACCTACGAGCAGTACTTC.

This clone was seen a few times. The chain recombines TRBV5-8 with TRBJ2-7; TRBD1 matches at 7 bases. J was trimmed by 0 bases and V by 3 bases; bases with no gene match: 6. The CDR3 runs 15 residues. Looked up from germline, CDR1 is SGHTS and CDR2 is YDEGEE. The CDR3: CASSSLWTGSYEQYV. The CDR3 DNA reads TGTGCCAGCAGCTCACTATGGACAGGCTCCTACGAGCAGTACGTC.

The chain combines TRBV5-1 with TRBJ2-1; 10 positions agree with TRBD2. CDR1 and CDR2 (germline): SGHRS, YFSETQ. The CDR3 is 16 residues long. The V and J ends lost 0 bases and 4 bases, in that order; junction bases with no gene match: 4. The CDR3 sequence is CASSLAGLAEYNEQFF. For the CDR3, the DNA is TGCGCCAGCAGCTTGGCCGGACTAGCGGAATACAATGAGCAGTTCTTC.

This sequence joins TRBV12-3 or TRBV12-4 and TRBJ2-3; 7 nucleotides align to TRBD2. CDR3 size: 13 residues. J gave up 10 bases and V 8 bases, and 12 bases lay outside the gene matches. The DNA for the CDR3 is TGTGCCAGCGGTGGGAGCGGGACGACGGCGCAGTATTTT. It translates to CASGGSGTTAQYF.

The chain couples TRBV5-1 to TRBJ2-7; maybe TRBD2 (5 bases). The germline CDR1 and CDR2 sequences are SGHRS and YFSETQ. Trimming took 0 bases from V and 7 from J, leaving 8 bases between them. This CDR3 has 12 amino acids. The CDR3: CASSLVGGEQYF. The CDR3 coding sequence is TGCGCCAGCAGCTTGGTCGGAGGAGAGCAGTACTTC.

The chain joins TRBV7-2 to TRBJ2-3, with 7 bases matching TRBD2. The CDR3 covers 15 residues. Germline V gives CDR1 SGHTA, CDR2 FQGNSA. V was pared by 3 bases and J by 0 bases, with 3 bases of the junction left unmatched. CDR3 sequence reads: CASSLMGGSTDTQYF. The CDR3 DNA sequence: TGTGCCAGCAGCTTGATGGGGGGGAGCACAGATACGCAGTATTTT.

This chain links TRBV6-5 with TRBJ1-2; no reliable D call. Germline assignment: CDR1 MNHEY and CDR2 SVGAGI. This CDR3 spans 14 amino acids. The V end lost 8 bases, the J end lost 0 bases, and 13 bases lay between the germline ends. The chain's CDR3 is CASAERAPNYGYTF. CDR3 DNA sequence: TGTGCCAGCGCCGAACGAGCACCTAACTATGGCTACACCTTC.

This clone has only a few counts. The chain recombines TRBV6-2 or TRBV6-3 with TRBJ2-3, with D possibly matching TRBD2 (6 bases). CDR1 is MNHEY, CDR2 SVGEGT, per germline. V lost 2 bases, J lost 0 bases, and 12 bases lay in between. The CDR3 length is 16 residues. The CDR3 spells CASSYRSGSSTDTQYF. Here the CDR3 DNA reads TGTGCCAGCAGTTACCGGAGCGGGTCTAGCACAGATACGCAGTATTTT.

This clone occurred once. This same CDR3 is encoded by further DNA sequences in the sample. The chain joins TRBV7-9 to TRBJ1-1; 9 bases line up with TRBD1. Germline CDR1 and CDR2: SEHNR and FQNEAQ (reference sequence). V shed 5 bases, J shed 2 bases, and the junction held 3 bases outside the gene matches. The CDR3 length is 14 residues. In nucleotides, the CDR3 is TGTGCCAGCAGCCCTACAGGGGGCAACACTGAAGCTTTCTTT. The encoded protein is CASSPTGGNTEAFF.